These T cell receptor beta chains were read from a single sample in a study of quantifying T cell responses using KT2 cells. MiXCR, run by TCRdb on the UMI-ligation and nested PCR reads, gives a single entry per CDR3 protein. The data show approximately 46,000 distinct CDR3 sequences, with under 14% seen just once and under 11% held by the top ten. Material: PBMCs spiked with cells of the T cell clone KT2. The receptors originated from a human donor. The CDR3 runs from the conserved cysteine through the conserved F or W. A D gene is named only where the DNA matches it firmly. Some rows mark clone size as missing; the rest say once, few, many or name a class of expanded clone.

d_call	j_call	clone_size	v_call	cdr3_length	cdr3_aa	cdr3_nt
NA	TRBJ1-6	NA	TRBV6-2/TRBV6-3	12	CASRTGQSPLHF	TGTGCCAGCAGGACAGGCCAATCACCCCTCCACTTT
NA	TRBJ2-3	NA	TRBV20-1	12	CSAWRAADTQYF	TGCAGTGCCTGGAGGGCGGCAGATACGCAGTATTTT
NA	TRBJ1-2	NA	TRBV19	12	CASSIWSYGYTF	TGTGCCAGTAGTATTTGGAGCTATGGCTACACCTTC
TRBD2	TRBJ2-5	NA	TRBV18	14	CASSPGLAEETQYF	TGTGCCAGCTCACCAGGACTAGCCGAAGAGACCCAGTACTTC
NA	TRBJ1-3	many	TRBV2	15	CASSRQASSGNTIYF	TGTGCCAGCAGCCGACAGGCTTCCTCTGGAAACACCATATATTTT
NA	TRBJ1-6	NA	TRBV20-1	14	CSAPRERSNSPLHF	TGCAGTGCCCCCAGGGAGAGGAGTAATTCACCCCTCCACTTT
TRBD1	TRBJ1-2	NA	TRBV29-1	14	CSVSGQRFTSLYTF	TGCAGCGTGTCGGGACAGCGGTTTACGAGCCTCTACACCTTC
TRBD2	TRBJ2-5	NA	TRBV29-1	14	CSVILAGIQETQYF	TGCAGCGTTATACTAGCGGGTATTCAAGAGACCCAGTACTTC
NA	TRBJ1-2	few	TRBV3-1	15	CASSQEAAEYYGYTF	TGTGCCAGCAGCCAAGAAGCGGCAGAATACTATGGCTACACCTTC
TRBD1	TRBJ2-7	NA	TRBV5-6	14	CASSLGDRDYEQYF	TGTGCCAGCAGCTTGGGGGACAGGGACTACGAGCAGTACTTC
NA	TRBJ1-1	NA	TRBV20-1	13	CSARSARDTEAFF	TGCAGTGCCCGATCGGCGAGGGACACTGAAGCTTTCTTT
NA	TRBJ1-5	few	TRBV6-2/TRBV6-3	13	CASSYVADQPQHF	TGTGCCAGCAGTTACGTGGCTGATCAGCCCCAGCATTTT
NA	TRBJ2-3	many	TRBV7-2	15	CASSLVPLGADTQYF	TGTGCCAGCAGCTTAGTGCCCCTTGGCGCAGATACGCAGTATTTT
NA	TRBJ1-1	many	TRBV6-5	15	CASGPMIGGDTEAFF	TGTGCCAGCGGCCCGATGATTGGAGGGGACACTGAAGCTTTCTTT
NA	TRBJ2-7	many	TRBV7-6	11	CASADSYEQYF	TGTGCCAGCGCTGACAGCTACGAGCAGTACTTC
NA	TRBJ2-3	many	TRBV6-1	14	CASSDGGTTDTQYF	TGTGCCAGCAGTGACGGCGGAACCACAGATACGCAGTATTTT
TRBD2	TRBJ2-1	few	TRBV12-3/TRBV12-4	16	CASPPLAGGKYNEQFF	TGTGCCAGCCCTCCTCTAGCGGGAGGGAAGTACAATGAGCAGTTCTTC
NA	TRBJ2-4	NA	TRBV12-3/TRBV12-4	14	CASSPDAWRDIQYF	TGTGCCAGCAGTCCCGACGCCTGGAGGGACATTCAGTACTTC
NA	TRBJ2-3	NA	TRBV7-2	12	CASSTFPDTQYF	TGTGCCAGCAGCACCTTTCCAGATACGCAGTATTTT
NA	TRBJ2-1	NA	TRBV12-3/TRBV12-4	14	CASSFEYVGGEQFF	TGTGCCAGCAGTTTTGAATACGTGGGGGGTGAGCAGTTCTTC
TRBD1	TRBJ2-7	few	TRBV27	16	CASSFRDRGPFYEQYF	TGTGCCAGCAGTTTCCGGGACAGGGGCCCTTTCTACGAGCAGTACTTC
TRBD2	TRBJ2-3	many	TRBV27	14	CASGPGLAAHTQYF	TGTGCCAGCGGTCCGGGACTAGCGGCCCATACGCAGTATTTT
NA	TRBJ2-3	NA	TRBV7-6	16	CASSLTPPAATDTQYF	TGTGCCAGCAGCTTAACCCCACCAGCGGCCACAGATACGCAGTATTTT
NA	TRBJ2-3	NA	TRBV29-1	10	CSPHTDTQYF	TGCAGCCCCCACACAGATACGCAGTATTTT
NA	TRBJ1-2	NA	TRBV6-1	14	CASSDLGTDYGYTF	TGTGCCAGCAGTGATCTGGGAACCGACTATGGCTACACCTTC
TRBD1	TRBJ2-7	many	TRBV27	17	CASSLGRGLLDGYEQYF	TGTGCCAGCAGTTTAGGCAGGGGGCTGCTTGATGGCTACGAGCAGTACTTC
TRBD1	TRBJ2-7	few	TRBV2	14	CASSAGQGFGEQYF	TGTGCCAGCAGCGCGGGACAGGGCTTTGGCGAGCAGTACTTC
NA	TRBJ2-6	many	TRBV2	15	CASSDQGSGANVLTF	TGTGCCAGCAGTGATCAGGGGTCTGGGGCCAACGTCCTGACTTTC